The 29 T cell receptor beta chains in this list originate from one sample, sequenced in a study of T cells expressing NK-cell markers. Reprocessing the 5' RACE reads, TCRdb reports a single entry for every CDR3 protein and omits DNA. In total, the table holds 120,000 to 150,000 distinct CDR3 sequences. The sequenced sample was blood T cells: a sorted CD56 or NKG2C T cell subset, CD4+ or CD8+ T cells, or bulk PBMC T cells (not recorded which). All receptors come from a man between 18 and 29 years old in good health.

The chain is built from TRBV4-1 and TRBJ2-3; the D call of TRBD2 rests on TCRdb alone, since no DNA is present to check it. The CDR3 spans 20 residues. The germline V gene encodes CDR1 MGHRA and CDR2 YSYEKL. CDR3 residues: CASSQEIGTSGSRSADTQYF.

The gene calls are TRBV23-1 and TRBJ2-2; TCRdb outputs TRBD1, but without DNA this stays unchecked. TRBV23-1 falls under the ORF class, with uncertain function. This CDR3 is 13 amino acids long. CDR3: CASSPEGTGELFF.

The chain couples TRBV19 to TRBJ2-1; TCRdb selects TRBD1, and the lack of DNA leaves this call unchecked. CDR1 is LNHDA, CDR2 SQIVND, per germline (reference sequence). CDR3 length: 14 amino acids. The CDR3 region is CASSWGPDYNEQFF.

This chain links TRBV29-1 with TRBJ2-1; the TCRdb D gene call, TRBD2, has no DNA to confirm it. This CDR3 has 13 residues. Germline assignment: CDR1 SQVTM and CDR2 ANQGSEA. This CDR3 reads CSVDDSGNNEQFF.

This CDR3 is CAWSLEGAEQYF. V usage is TRBV30 and J usage is TRBJ2-7; TCRdb calls TRBD1, which cannot be checked without DNA. The CDR3 consists of 12 residues. Germline values: CDR1 GTSNPN, CDR2 SVGIG (reference sequence).

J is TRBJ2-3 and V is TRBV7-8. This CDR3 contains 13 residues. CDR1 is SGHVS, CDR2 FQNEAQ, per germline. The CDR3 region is CASSLITADTQYF.

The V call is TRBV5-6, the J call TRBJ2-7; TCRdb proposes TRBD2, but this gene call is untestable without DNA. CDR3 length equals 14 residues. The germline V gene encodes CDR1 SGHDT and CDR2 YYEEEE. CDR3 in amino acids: CASSLAISGNEQYF.

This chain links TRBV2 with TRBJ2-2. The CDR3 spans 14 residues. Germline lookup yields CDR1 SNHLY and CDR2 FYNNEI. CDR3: CASSRDTSSGELFF.

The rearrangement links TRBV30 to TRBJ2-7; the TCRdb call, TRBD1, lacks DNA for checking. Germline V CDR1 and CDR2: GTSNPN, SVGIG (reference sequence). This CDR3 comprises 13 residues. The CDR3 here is CAWSHPGSYEQYF. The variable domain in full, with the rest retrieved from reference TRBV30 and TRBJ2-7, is SQTIHQWPATLVQPVGSPLSLECTVEGTSNPNLYWYRQAAGRGLQLLFYSVGIGQISSEVPQNLSASRPQDRQFILSSKKLLLSDSGFYLCAWSHPGSYEQYFGPGTRLTVT.

The CDR3 spells CASSRDRGPWEQFF. The rearrangement uses TRBV28 and TRBJ2-1; TCRdb selects TRBD1, and the lack of DNA leaves this call unchecked. The CDR3 consists of 14 residues. Germline V lookup: CDR1 MDHEN, CDR2 SYDVKM.

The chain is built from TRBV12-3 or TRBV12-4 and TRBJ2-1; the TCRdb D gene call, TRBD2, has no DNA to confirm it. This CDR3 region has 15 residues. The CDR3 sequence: CASSLTREAGDEQFF.

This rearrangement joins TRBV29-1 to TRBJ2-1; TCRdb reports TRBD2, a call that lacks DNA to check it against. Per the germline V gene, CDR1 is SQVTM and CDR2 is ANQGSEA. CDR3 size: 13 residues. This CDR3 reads CSVGRTDYNEQFF.

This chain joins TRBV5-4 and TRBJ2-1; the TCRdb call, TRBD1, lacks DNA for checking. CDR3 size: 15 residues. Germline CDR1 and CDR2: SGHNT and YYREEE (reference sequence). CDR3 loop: CASSLGQGTYNEQFF. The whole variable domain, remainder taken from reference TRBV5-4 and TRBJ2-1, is ETGVTQSPTHLIKTRGQQVTLRCSSQSGHNTVSWYQQALGQGPQFIFQYYREEENGRGNFPPRFSGLQFPNYSSELNVNALELDDSALYLCASSLGQGTYNEQFFGPGTRLTVL.

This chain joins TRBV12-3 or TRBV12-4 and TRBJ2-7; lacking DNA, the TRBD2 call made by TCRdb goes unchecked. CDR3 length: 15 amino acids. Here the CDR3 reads CASREGLAGPYEQYF.

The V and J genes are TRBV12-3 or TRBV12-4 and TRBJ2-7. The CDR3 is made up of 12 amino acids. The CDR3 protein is CASSPTVVEQYF.

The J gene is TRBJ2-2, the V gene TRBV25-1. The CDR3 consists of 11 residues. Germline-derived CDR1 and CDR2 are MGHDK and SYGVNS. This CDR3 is CASTLAGELFF.

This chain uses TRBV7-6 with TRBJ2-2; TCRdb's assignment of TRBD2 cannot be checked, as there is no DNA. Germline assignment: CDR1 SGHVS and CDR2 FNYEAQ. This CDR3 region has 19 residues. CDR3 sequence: CASSLRLAGGIANTGELFF.

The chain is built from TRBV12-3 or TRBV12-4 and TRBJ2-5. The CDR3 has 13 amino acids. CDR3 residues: CASSLMYQETQYF.

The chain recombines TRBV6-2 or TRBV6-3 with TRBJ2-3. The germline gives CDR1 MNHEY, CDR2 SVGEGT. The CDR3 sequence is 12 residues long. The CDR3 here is CASSYMADTQYF.

CDR3 amino acids: CASSSFDRPGGANVLTF. The chain couples TRBV11-3 to TRBJ2-6; the D call of TRBD1 rests on TCRdb alone, since no DNA is present to check it. Per the germline V gene, CDR1 is SGHNT and CDR2 is YENEEA. The CDR3 runs to 17 residues. The complete variable domain, with remaining parts taken from reference TRBV11-3 and TRBJ2-6, reads EAGVVQSPRYKIIEKKQPVAFWCNPISGHNTLYWYLQNLGQGPELLIRYENEEAVDDSQLPKDRFSAERLKGVDSTLKIQPAELGDSAVYLCASSSFDRPGGANVLTFGAGSRLTVL.

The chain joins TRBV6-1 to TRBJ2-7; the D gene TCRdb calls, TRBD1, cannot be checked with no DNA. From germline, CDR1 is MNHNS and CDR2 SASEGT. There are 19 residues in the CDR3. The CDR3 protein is CASRTATLLPGQGLYEQYF.

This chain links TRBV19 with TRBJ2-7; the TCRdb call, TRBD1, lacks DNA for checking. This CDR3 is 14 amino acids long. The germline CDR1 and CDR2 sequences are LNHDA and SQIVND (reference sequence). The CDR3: CASSGGTSSYEQYF.

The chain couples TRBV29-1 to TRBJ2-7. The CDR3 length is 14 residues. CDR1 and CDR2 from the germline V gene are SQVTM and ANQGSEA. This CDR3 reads CSVAGGQNSYEQYF.

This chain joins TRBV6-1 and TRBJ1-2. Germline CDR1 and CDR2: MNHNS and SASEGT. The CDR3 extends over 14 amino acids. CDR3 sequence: CASSPFEGNYGYTF.

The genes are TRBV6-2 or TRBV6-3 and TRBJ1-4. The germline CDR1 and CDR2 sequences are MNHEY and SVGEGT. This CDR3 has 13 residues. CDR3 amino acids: CASSYGQNEKLFF.

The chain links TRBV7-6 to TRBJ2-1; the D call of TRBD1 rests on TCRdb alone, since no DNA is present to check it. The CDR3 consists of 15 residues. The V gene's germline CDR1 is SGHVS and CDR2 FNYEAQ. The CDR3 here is CASSLLAGQDDEQFF.

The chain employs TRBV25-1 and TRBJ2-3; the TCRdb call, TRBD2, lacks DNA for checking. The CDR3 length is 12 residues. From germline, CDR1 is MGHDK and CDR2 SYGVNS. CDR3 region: CASSSAADTQYF.

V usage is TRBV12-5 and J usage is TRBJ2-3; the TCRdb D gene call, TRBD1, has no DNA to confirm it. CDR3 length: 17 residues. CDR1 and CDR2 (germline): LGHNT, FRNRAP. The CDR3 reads CASGLPPSGDSTDTQYF.

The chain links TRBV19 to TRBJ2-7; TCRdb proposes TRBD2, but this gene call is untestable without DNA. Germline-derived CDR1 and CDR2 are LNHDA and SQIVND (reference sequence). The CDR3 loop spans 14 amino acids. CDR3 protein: CASSIGAGADEQYF.